Included here is one TCR beta chain sequence, with context. Original methodology: Cell counts per sample came from amplifying reference gene primers. The method was immunoSEQ multiplex PCR; TCRdb's version includes in-frame clones alone and lacks a portion of them. The V and J calls and the clone size are those of that table, but D and trimming were determined from the DNA. This sample has approximately 100,000 clones, with less than 85% found just once. The data originate from a study of blood T cell repertoires in COVID-19. Study summary: Samples came from the United States, Italy and Spain, spanning acute and convalescent COVID-19. T cells, B-cell-depleted T cells, or PBMCs supplied cDNA or gDNA.

CDR3 size: 16 residues. The V and J ends lost 6 bases and 4 bases respectively, with 20 bases between them. The germline V gene encodes CDR1 LNHDA and CDR2 SQIVND (reference sequence). V and J are TRBV19 and TRBJ2-3, with D maybe TRBD1 (6 bases). Sequencing was done on a sample of peripheral blood. The receptor's source is a human donor in a cohort sampled during active or convalescent COVID-19. Here the CDR3 DNA reads TGTGCCAGTAGGTCGCCCGGGCCTCAGGGGCCAGATACGCAGTATTTT. It codes for CASRSPGPQGPDTQYF.